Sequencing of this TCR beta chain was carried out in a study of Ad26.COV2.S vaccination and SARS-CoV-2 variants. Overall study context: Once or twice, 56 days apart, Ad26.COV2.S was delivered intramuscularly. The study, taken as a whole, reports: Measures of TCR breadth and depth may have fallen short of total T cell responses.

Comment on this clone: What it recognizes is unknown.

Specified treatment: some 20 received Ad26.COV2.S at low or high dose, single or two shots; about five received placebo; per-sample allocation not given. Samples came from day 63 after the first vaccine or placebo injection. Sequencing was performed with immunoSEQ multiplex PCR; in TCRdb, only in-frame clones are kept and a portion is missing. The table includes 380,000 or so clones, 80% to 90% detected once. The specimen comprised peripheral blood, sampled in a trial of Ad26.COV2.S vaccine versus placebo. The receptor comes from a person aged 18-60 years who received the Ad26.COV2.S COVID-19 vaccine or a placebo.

CDR3 sequence reads: CASSWGAGTEYEQYF. CDR3 in DNA: TGTGCCAGCAGCTGGGGTGCGGGAACGGAGTACGAGCAGTACTTC. The chain joins TRBV7-9 to TRBJ2-7; possibly TRBD2 for D (6 bases). The CDR3 is made up of 15 amino acids. Germline V CDR1 and CDR2: SEHNR, FQNEAQ (reference sequence). Trimming left V 4 bases short and J 4 bases short, with 17 bases between. Supplemented by reference TRBV7-9 and TRBJ2-7, the full variable domain reads DTGVSQNPRHKITKRGQNVTFRCDPISEHNRLYWYRQTLGQGPEFLTYFQNEAQLEKSRLLSDRFSAERPKGSFSTLEIQRTEQGDSAMYLCASSWGAGTEYEQYFGPGTRLTVT.